This T cell receptor (beta chain) was captured by sequencing in a study of technical replicates of blood from several donors. The CDR3 runs 15 residues. V lost 8 bases to trimming and J lost 1 base; unmatched junction nucleotides: 10. CDR1 is SNHLY, CDR2 FYNNEI, per germline. The method was immunoSEQ multiplex PCR; TCRdb's version includes in-frame clones alone and lacks a portion of them. The top ten clones hold about 0.4% of a sample with some 76,000 clones, 90% to 95% of them seen once. V is TRBV2 and J is TRBJ2-5; 7 positions match TRBD1. This receptor was taken from a human donor in good health. Sequencing used T cells isolated from PBMCs. CDR3 bases: TGTGCCAGCCTTGGACAGGAACTATTCCAAGAGACCCAGTACTTC. Protein sequence: CASLGQELFQETQYF.